This T cell receptor beta chain was recovered during a study of blood T cell repertoires in COVID-19. This study enrolled people aged roughly 18 to 89 from about 26 US geographic areas. Two consecutive negative NP/OP PCR tests, clearance, or resolved symptoms defined Cohort 3 recovery. The J segment lost 0 bases and the V segment lost 5 bases, leaving 9 bases of the junction unmatched. The CDR3 sequence is 16 residues long. Germline CDR1 is SGHTA and CDR2 is FQGNSA. This clone was picked up a small number of times. Other DNA sequences of this sample code for an identical CDR3. Repertoires were generated with immunoSEQ multiplex PCR, while TCRdb's copy carries only in-frame clones and drops some. The data contain hundreds of thousands of clones, 80% to 90% of them singletons.

The rearrangement joins TRBV7-2 to TRBJ2-7; 8 bases align to TRBD2. The source material was PBMCs or T cells enriched from blood (not recorded which). The sequence was obtained from a man under 40 who had recovered from COVID-19. The CDR3 bases are TGTGCCAGCAGCCCACGGGGGGGGGCAAGCTCCTACGAGCAGTACTTC. Translating it yields CASSPRGGASSYEQYF.